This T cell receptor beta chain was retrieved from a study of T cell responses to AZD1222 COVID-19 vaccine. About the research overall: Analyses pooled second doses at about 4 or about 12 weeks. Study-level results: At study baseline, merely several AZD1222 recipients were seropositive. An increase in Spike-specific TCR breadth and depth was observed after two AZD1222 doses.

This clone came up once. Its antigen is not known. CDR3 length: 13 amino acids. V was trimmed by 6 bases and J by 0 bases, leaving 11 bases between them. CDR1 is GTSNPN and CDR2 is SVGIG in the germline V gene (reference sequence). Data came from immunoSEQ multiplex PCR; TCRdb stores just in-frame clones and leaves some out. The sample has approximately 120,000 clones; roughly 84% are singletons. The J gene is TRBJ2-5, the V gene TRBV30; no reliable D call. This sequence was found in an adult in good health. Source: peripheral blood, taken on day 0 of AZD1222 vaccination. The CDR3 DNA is TGTGCCTGTTCCGTCACTTACCAAGAGACCCAGTACTTC. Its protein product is CACSVTYQETQYF.